These 32 T cell receptor beta chains originate from one sample sequenced in a study of blood T cell repertoires in COVID-19. Sequenced by immunoSEQ multiplex PCR; TCRdb stores in-frame clones only, minus some. The table has about 110,000 clones, over 75% seen once. The sequenced sample consisted of peripheral blood. The receptors stem from a woman of 80 years or more with acute or convalescent COVID-19.

The CDR3 loop is CASSDRRYGYTF. CDR3 DNA: TGTGCCAGCAGCGACAGGCGTTATGGCTACACCTTC. J is TRBJ1-2 and V is TRBV6-2 or TRBV6-3; D is possibly TRBD1 (6 bases). Germline V CDR1 and CDR2: MNHEY, SVGEGT. With 6 bases removed from V and 5 bases from J, the gap between germline ends came to 10 bases. This CDR3 has 12 amino acids.

V gene TRBV15 combines with J gene TRBJ1-1, with TRBD1 as a possible D gene (5 bases). The germline V gene has CDR1 LNHNV and CDR2 YYDKDF (reference sequence). The CDR3 loop spans 15 amino acids. Trimming shortened V by 0 bases and J by 4 bases, and 12 bases separated the two germline ends. CDR3 sequence reads: CATSRDRGFGTEAFF. The CDR3 DNA follows: TGTGCCACCAGCAGAGATCGGGGGTTCGGCACTGAAGCTTTCTTT.

This clone was counted a few times. This sequence joins TRBV7-8 and TRBJ1-1; possible D gene TRBD1, 6 bases. This CDR3 contains 15 residues. With 5 bases removed from V and 3 bases from J, the gap between germline ends came to 16 bases. Germline V CDR1 and CDR2: SGHVS, FQNEAQ. CDR3 loop: CASSPRWGPDTEAFF. CDR3 DNA: TGTGCCAGCAGCCCTAGGTGGGGGCCTGACACTGAAGCTTTCTTT. Full variable domain (rest looked up from reference TRBV7-8 and TRBJ1-1): GAGVSQSPRYKVAKRGQDVALRCDPISGHVSLFWYQQALGQGPEFLTYFQNEAQLDKSGLPSDRFFAERPEGSVSTLKIQRTQQEDSAVYLCASSPRWGPDTEAFFGQGTRLTVV.

The genes are TRBV20-1 and TRBJ2-1; weak D call: TRBD2 (7 bases). Trimming shortened V by 3 bases and J by 10 bases, and 10 bases separated the two germline ends. CDR1 and CDR2 from the germline V gene are DFQATT and SNEGSKA (reference sequence). The CDR3 totals 11 residues. The CDR3 DNA is TGCAGTGCTAGCGGGGGGCCGGAGCAGTTCTTC. It yields the protein CSASGGPEQFF.

This sequence joins TRBV13 and TRBJ2-3; tentatively, D is TRBD2 (6 bases). The CDR3 length is 15 residues. The V gene's germline CDR1 is PRHDT and CDR2 FYEKMQ (reference sequence). V was trimmed by 2 bases and J by 4 bases, leaving 13 bases between them. DNA for the CDR3: TGTGCCAGCAGCTTAACTGGACTACTTTCAGATACGCAGTATTTT. This gives the protein CASSLTGLLSDTQYF. Supplemented by reference TRBV13 and TRBJ2-3, the full variable domain reads AAGVIQSPRHLIKEKRETATLKCYPIPRHDTVYWYQQGPGQDPQFLISFYEKMQSDKGSIPDRFSAQQFSDYHSELNMSSLELGDSALYFCASSLTGLLSDTQYFGPGTRLTVL.

The chain is built from TRBV5-8 and TRBJ2-7, with D maybe TRBD1 (5 bases). This CDR3 comprises 15 residues. CDR1 SGHTS and CDR2 YDEGEE come from the germline V gene. V lost 0 bases and J lost 0, with 10 bases in between. CDR3 nucleotides: TGTGCCAGCAGCTTGGAGGTTAGGGGCTCCTACGAGCAGTACTTC. As protein: CASSLEVRGSYEQYF.

The chain is built from TRBV4-1 and TRBJ2-5, with D perhaps matching TRBD2 (5 bases). CDR1 and CDR2 (germline): MGHRA, YSYEKL. V lost 3 bases to trimming and J lost 0 bases, with 8 bases between them. This CDR3 spans 14 amino acids. Here the CDR3 DNA reads TGCGCCAGCAGCCAGGGAGAGTACCAAGAGACCCAGTACTTC. Amino acids: CASSQGEYQETQYF.

V gene TRBV11-2 combines with J gene TRBJ2-7; perhaps TRBD1 as D (8 bases). The CDR3 runs to 15 residues. The germline V gene has CDR1 SGHAT and CDR2 FQNNGV. Trimming stripped 1 base from V and 4 bases from J, with 14 bases between. The CDR3 region has the DNA TGTGCCAGCAGCTTAGTGTCACAGGGGGGGTACGAGCAGTACTTC. Its translation is CASSLVSQGGYEQYF. The full variable domain, its missing parts supplied by reference TRBV11-2 and TRBJ2-7, is EAGVAQSPRYKIIEKRQSVAFWCNPISGHATLYWYQQILGQGPKLLIQFQNNGVVDDSQLPKDRFSAERLKGVDSTLKIQPAKLEDSAVYLCASSLVSQGGYEQYFGPGTRLTVT.

The genes are TRBV5-1 and TRBJ2-3; 13 positions match TRBD2. J lost 1 base, V lost 0 bases, and 5 bases had no gene match. Germline V gene data show CDR1 as SGHRS and CDR2 as YFSETQ. The CDR3 loop spans 18 amino acids. The chain's CDR3 is CASSLVVGTSGGTDTQYF. The CDR3 bases are TGCGCCAGCAGCTTGGTTGTAGGGACTAGCGGGGGCACAGATACGCAGTATTTT.

J is TRBJ2-4 and V is TRBV15, with 9 bases identical to TRBD1. This CDR3 region has 14 residues. Germline-derived CDR1 and CDR2 are LNHNV and YYDKDF (reference sequence). The J segment lost 5 bases and the V segment lost 5 bases, leaving 4 bases of the junction unmatched. This CDR3 is CATSSRTGENIQYF. The CDR3 coding sequence is TGTGCCACCAGCTCCCGGACAGGGGAAAACATTCAGTACTTC.

The gene calls are TRBV5-6 and TRBJ1-1, with 7 positions matching TRBD1. Germline V gene sequence: CDR1 SGHDT, CDR2 YYEEEE. V gave up 0 bases and J gave up 0 bases; unmatched junction bases: 2. CDR3 length equals 15 residues. The CDR3 DNA is TGTGCCAGCAGCTTGGTACAGGGGATGAACACTGAAGCTTTCTTT. This codes for CASSLVQGMNTEAFF.

V and J are TRBV6-5 and TRBJ1-1, with 7 bases fitting TRBD1. V shed 6 bases, J shed 3 bases, and the junction held 4 bases outside the gene matches. Per the germline V gene, CDR1 is MNHEY and CDR2 is SVGAGI. This CDR3 is built from 13 residues. The CDR3 reads CASSPDRYTEAFF. CDR3 DNA: TGTGCCAGCAGCCCGGACAGGTACACTGAAGCTTTCTTT.

As DNA, the CDR3 is TGTGCCAGCAGTCGGGGGTCGGGTCCCTACGAGCAGTACTTC. This gives the protein CASSRGSGPYEQYF. The chain links TRBV27 to TRBJ2-7; tentative D call: TRBD2 (6 bases). The CDR3 consists of 14 residues. CDR1 MNHEY and CDR2 SMNVEV come from the germline V gene (reference sequence). Between the trimmed V and J ends, which lost 5 bases and 2 bases, there was a span of 13 bases.

This chain joins TRBV12-3 or TRBV12-4 and TRBJ1-2; TRBD1 is a possible D gene (6 bases). CDR3 length: 13 amino acids. Trimming removed 5 bases from V and 4 bases from J, with 11 bases in between. CDR3 sequence: CASSTDRRYGYTF. The CDR3 nucleotides read TGTGCCAGCAGTACGGACAGACGCTATGGCTACACCTTC.

The V gene is TRBV7-9, the J gene TRBJ1-6; 7 bases agree with TRBD1. The germline CDR1 and CDR2 sequences are SEHNR and FQNEAQ (reference sequence). J lost 9 bases, V lost 2 bases, and 4 bases had no gene match. The CDR3 is made up of 14 amino acids. CDR3 region: CASSLPTGVSPLHF. DNA of the CDR3: TGTGCCAGCAGCTTACCTACAGGGGTTTCACCCCTCCACTTT.

The chain is built from TRBV27 and TRBJ2-7; D is possibly TRBD1 (7 bases). The length of the CDR3 is 17 residues. CDR1 MNHEY and CDR2 SMNVEV come from the germline V gene (reference sequence). The V and J ends lost 5 bases and 2 bases respectively, with 22 bases between them. CDR3 coding DNA: TGTGCCAGCAGTACAAGACCTCCCAGGGGGGTTACCTACGAGCAGTACTTC. Residues: CASSTRPPRGVTYEQYF.

The chain couples TRBV30 to TRBJ1-6; no clear D. Germline CDR1 and CDR2: GTSNPN and SVGIG (reference sequence). This CDR3 has 10 amino acids. V was cut by 4 bases and J by 11 bases, with 6 bases left in between. The CDR3 DNA reads TGTGCCTGGACCCCTCCACCCCTCCACTTT. Translation gives CAWTPPPLHF.

The V call is TRBV24-1, the J call TRBJ2-5; 7 bases align to TRBD1. The CDR3 is 15 residues long. Losses at the gene ends were 7 bases for V and 3 bases for J; bases not matched to a gene: 10. The V gene's germline CDR1 is KGHDR and CDR2 SFDVKD. CDR3 coding DNA: TGTGCCACCAGCCTCGGGACAGATTGGGAAGAGACCCAGTACTTC. Its protein is CATSLGTDWEETQYF.

The chain links TRBV28 to TRBJ1-5; the match to TRBD1 covers 9 bases. The J segment lost 4 bases and the V segment lost 3 bases, leaving 4 bases of the junction unmatched. Germline V CDR1 and CDR2: MDHEN, SYDVKM. The CDR3 loop spans 15 amino acids. The CDR3 region has the DNA TGTGCCAGCAGTTTGGGGACAGGGCTGAATCAGCCCCAGCATTTT. This translates into CASSLGTGLNQPQHF.

J is TRBJ1-1 and V is TRBV7-9; D is unresolved. Trimming stripped 6 bases from V and 1 base from J, with 9 bases between. The CDR3 covers 13 residues. The germline V gene encodes CDR1 SEHNR and CDR2 FQNEAQ (reference sequence). This CDR3 is CASSFDKNTEAFF. The CDR3 DNA reads TGTGCCAGCAGTTTCGACAAGAACACTGAAGCTTTCTTT.

The V and J genes are TRBV5-6 and TRBJ2-3, with TRBD2 as a possible D gene (6 bases). This CDR3 comprises 14 residues. With 4 bases removed from V and 2 bases from J, the gap between germline ends came to 11 bases. Germline CDR1 reads SGHDT; CDR2 reads YYEEEE. DNA of the CDR3: TGTGCCAGCAGCCCCACGGACTACACAGATACGCAGTATTTT. It codes for CASSPTDYTDTQYF.

V usage is TRBV18 and J usage is TRBJ2-5; the D gene is possibly TRBD1 (5 bases). The CDR3 contains 13 residues. Germline V gene lookup returns CDR1 KGHSH and CDR2 LQKENI. The V end was cut by 0 bases, the J end by 3 bases, with 5 bases between. The CDR3 here is CASSPPTEETQYF. CDR3 nucleotides: TGTGCCAGCTCACCACCGACAGAAGAGACCCAGTACTTC.

As to this clone: Mismatch with germline at one junction end may stem from a read error. The rearrangement uses TRBV19 and TRBJ1-2; TRBD1 is a possible D gene (6 bases). The CDR3 contains 15 residues. Germline assignment: CDR1 LNHDA and CDR2 SQIVND (reference sequence). DNA of the CDR3: TGTGCCAGTATTATAGATTTGGGGGCCTGGAGAGTCTACACCTTC. It yields the protein CASIIDLGAWRVYTF.

This sequence joins TRBV6-1 and TRBJ1-5, with 9 nucleotides matching TRBD1. Germline CDR1 and CDR2: MNHNS and SASEGT. The V segment lost 4 bases and the J segment 4 bases; nucleotides outside the gene matches: 11. This CDR3 comprises 17 residues. CDR3 in amino acids: CASSGPYLTGGNQPQHF. Here the CDR3 DNA reads TGTGCCAGCAGTGGGCCTTATTTGACAGGGGGAAATCAGCCCCAGCATTTT.

The chain employs TRBV19 and TRBJ2-2, with D tentatively TRBD1 (5 bases). The CDR3 contains 17 residues. V lost 0 bases, J lost 0 bases, and 11 bases lay in between. Germline V gene data show CDR1 as LNHDA and CDR2 as SQIVND (reference sequence). CDR3 DNA: TGTGCCAGTAGTATAGATCAGGGCTGGGCGAACACCGGGGAGCTGTTTTTT. Amino acids: CASSIDQGWANTGELFF.

This clone was counted a few times. The V and J genes are TRBV4-1 and TRBJ1-4; D remains ambiguous. The germline CDR1 and CDR2 sequences are MGHRA and YSYEKL. CDR3 length: 15 residues. Between the trimmed V and J ends, which lost 0 bases and 5 bases, there was a span of 10 bases. This CDR3 is CASSQDPTSNEKLFF. CDR3 in DNA: TGCGCCAGCAGCCAAGACCCGACATCAAATGAAAAACTGTTTTTT.

This chain joins TRBV7-9 and TRBJ2-7; TRBD1 matches 7 bases. Germline CDR1 and CDR2: SEHNR and FQNEAQ (reference sequence). The CDR3 totals 14 residues. Germline trimming cut 3 bases from V and 4 bases from J; bases unmatched to any gene: 6. The DNA for the CDR3 is TGTGCCAGCAGCTTTGCTACAGGGGCTTACGAGCAGTACTTC. Its translation: CASSFATGAYEQYF.

The V call is TRBV15, the J call TRBJ2-7; unclear D gene. V was trimmed by 1 base and J by 3 bases, leaving 7 bases between them. Germline assignment: CDR1 LNHNV and CDR2 YYDKDF (reference sequence). CDR3 length equals 13 residues. CDR3 region: CATSRAQNYEQYF. For the CDR3, the DNA is TGTGCCACCAGCAGAGCCCAGAACTACGAGCAGTACTTC.

The chain has TRBV5-6 and TRBJ1-2, with TRBD1 identical over 9 bases. This CDR3 contains 14 residues. The V and J ends lost 4 bases and 8 bases, in that order; junction bases with no gene match: 9. In germline, CDR1 is SGHDT, CDR2 YYEEEE. The CDR3 loop is CASSPQGARGGYTF. The CDR3 DNA sequence: TGTGCCAGCAGCCCACAGGGGGCGCGAGGAGGCTACACCTTC. The full variable domain, completed using reference TRBV5-6 and TRBJ1-2, is DAGVTQSPTHLIKTRGQQVTLRCSPKSGHDTVSWYQQALGQGPQFIFQYYEEEERQRGNFPDRFSGHQFPNYSSELNVNALLLGDSALYLCASSPQGARGGYTFGSGTRLTVV.

V gene TRBV6-6 combines with J gene TRBJ1-1; D is unclear. The V gene lost 4 bases and the J gene lost 1 base, with 10 bases spanning the gap. The CDR3 consists of 14 residues. Looked up from germline, CDR1 is MNHNY and CDR2 is SVGAGI (reference sequence). CDR3: CASSSQAKNTEAFF. Here the CDR3 DNA reads TGTGCCAGCAGTTCCCAGGCGAAGAACACTGAAGCTTTCTTT.

This sequence joins TRBV3-1 (or the pseudogene TRBV3-2) and TRBJ1-4, with D unclear. CDR1 is LGHDT and CDR2 is YNNKEL in the germline V gene (reference sequence). Trimming shortened V by 1 base and J by 0 bases, and 6 bases separated the two germline ends. The CDR3 length is 15 residues. The CDR3 is CASSQAGSTNEKLFF. As DNA, the CDR3 is TGTGCCAGCAGCCAAGCCGGGTCAACTAATGAAAAACTGTTTTTT.

This clone was recorded at least ten times. V and J are TRBV5-1 and TRBJ1-4; D is unclear. Germline values: CDR1 SGHRS, CDR2 YFSETQ. With 0 bases removed from V and 5 bases from J, the gap between germline ends came to 11 bases. The CDR3 consists of 15 residues. As DNA, the CDR3 is TGCGCCAGCAGCTTGGAGGGAGGGTGGAATGAAAAACTGTTTTTT. This gives the protein CASSLEGGWNEKLFF.